Reported below is one T cell receptor (beta chain). In germline, CDR1 is MNHNS, CDR2 SASEGT. This CDR3 has 13 amino acids. V was trimmed by 6 bases and J by 3 bases, leaving 9 bases between them. The data derive from a study of technical replicates of blood from four donors. Sequencing used immunoSEQ multiplex PCR; TCRdb keeps in-frame clones, though not all of them. The profile covers over 60,000 clones, with 85% to 95% appearing a single time and approximately 0.27% taken by the ten largest. Sequenced: T cells isolated from PBMCs. The chain carries TRBV6-1 and TRBJ1-5; no clear D. The receptor comes from a human donor in good health. In DNA, the CDR3 is TGTGCCAGCAGCGGAGGTGTCAATCAGCCCCAGCATTTT. Protein sequence: CASSGGVNQPQHF.